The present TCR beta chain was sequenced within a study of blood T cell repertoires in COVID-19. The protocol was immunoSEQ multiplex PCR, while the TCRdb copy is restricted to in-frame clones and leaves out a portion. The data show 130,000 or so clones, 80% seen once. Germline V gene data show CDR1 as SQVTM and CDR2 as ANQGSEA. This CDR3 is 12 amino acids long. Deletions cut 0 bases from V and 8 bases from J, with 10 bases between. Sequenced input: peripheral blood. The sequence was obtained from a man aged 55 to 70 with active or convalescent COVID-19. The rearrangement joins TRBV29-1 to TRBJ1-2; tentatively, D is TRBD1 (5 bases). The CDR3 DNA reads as TGCAGCGTTGAAGAAGACAGACCGGGCTACACCTTC. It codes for CSVEEDRPGYTF.